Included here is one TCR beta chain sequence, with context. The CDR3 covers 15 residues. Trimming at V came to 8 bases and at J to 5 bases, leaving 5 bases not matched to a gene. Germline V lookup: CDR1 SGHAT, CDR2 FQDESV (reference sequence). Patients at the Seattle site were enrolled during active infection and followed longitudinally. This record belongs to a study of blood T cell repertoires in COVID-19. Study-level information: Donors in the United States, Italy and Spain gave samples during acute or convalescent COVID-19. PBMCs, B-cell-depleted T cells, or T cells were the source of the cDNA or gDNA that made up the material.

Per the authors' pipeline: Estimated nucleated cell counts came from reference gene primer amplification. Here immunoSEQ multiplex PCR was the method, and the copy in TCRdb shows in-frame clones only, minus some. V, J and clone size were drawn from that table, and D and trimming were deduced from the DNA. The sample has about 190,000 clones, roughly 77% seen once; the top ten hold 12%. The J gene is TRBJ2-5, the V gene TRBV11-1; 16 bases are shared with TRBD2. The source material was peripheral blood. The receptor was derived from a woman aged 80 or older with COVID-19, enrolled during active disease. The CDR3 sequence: CASAGTSGGAETQYF. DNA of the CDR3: TGTGCCAGCGCGGGGACTAGCGGGGGGGCCGAGACCCAGTACTTC. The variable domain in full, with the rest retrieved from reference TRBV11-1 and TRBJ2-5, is EAEVAQSPRYKITEKSQAVAFWCDPISGHATLYWYRQILGQGPELLVQFQDESVVDDSQLPKDRFSAERLKGVDSTLKIQPAELGDSAMYLCASAGTSGGAETQYFGPGTRLLVL.